The 28 T cell receptor beta chains reported below all come from one sample, sequenced in a study of blood T cell repertoires in COVID-19. Clones were sequenced by immunoSEQ multiplex PCR, and TCRdb holds only the in-frame ones, with some missing. The data hold a few hundred thousand clones, with around nine tenths observed a single time. The sequenced sample consisted of peripheral blood. These receptors all stem from a man aged 60-69 years who had recovered from COVID-19.

The chain has TRBV6-5 and TRBJ1-4; D remains ambiguous. Germline V lookup: CDR1 MNHEY, CDR2 SVGAGI. The CDR3 has 14 amino acids. The V and J ends lost 4 bases and 3 bases respectively, with 9 bases between them. As DNA, the CDR3 is TGTGCCAGCAGTTTCGACGGGGCTAATGAAAAACTGTTTTTT. It encodes CASSFDGANEKLFF.

In nucleotides, the CDR3 is TGTGCCGGGCAGGGGGAGGTAGACTATGGCTACACCTTC. Protein: CAGQGEVDYGYTF. V usage is TRBV30 and J usage is TRBJ1-2; 7 nucleotides align to TRBD1. The V and J ends lost 8 bases and 3 bases, in that order; junction bases with no gene match: 9. The CDR3 covers 13 residues. Germline lookup yields CDR1 GTSNPN and CDR2 SVGIG (reference sequence).

The chain has TRBV29-1 and TRBJ2-3, with D tentatively TRBD2 (5 bases). Looked up from germline, CDR1 is SQVTM and CDR2 is ANQGSEA. There are 14 residues in the CDR3. V dropped 6 bases and J dropped 5 bases, with 18 bases sitting between them. The CDR3 nucleotides are TGCAGCGTGATTAGCGTTGAGTCGGTAGATACGCAGTATTTT. This gives the protein CSVISVESVDTQYF.

The chain uses TRBV18 and TRBJ2-2; D is possibly TRBD2 (6 bases). The CDR3 runs 14 residues. V was shortened by 3 bases and J by 2 bases, with 7 bases between the two germline ends. Germline loops: CDR1 KGHSH, CDR2 LQKENI. CDR3 in amino acids: CASSPGLNTGELFF. As DNA, the CDR3 is TGTGCCAGCTCACCGGGACTTAACACCGGGGAGCTGTTTTTT.

CDR3 region: CASSSTGLPNFDGYTF. The CDR3 DNA is TGTGCCAGCAGCTCGACGGGTCTGCCCAATTTCGATGGCTACACCTTC. This sequence joins TRBV7-9 and TRBJ1-2; no clear D. CDR3 size: 16 residues. Germline V gene sequence: CDR1 SEHNR, CDR2 FQNEAQ (reference sequence). V was trimmed by 4 bases and J by 6 bases, leaving 21 bases between them.

The CDR3 DNA follows: TGTGCCAGCAGCTGGACTACCTCCACAGATACGCAGTATTTT. Residues: CASSWTTSTDTQYF. The chain combines TRBV6-5 with TRBJ2-3; D is perhaps TRBD2 (6 bases). The CDR3 consists of 14 residues. Germline values: CDR1 MNHEY, CDR2 SVGAGI. V shed 6 bases and J shed 2 bases, with 12 bases lying between them.

The V gene is TRBV3-1 (or the pseudogene TRBV3-2), the J gene TRBJ1-4; tentatively, D is TRBD1 (5 bases). The CDR3 loop spans 16 amino acids. Trimming removed 1 base at V and 8 bases at J, with 17 bases between. Germline V gene sequence: CDR1 LGHDT, CDR2 YNNKEL (reference sequence). As DNA, the CDR3 is TGTGCCAGCAGCCAAGGCAGGGAATACCGGAACGAAAAACTGTTTTTT. This encodes CASSQGREYRNEKLFF.

The V gene is TRBV7-8, the J gene TRBJ2-3; unclear D gene. Trimming took 7 bases from V and 0 from J, leaving 11 bases between them. Germline V gene lookup returns CDR1 SGHVS and CDR2 FQNEAQ. This CDR3 contains 14 residues. This CDR3 is CASTPSVSTDTQYF. The CDR3 nucleotides are TGTGCCAGCACCCCCTCGGTCAGCACAGATACGCAGTATTTT.

This chain uses TRBV19 with TRBJ1-4; D unresolved. Germline V gives CDR1 LNHDA, CDR2 SQIVND (reference sequence). Trimming pared 4 bases from V and 0 bases from J, leaving 24 bases between. The length of the CDR3 is 20 residues. CDR3 DNA sequence: TGTGCCAGTAGTAGGTCCTACCCAGCGGGCCCTCAGACAACTAATGAAAAACTGTTTTTT. Translating it yields CASSRSYPAGPQTTNEKLFF.

For this clone: The same CDR3 is also encoded by other DNA sequences in this sample. The J gene is TRBJ1-3, the V gene TRBV19; D unresolved. Germline V gives CDR1 LNHDA, CDR2 SQIVND (reference sequence). V gave up 5 bases and J gave up 0 bases, with 8 bases separating them. The CDR3 extends over 14 amino acids. The CDR3 nucleotides read TGTGCCAGTAGTTCTGGTAGCTCTGGAAACACCATATATTTT. Translation gives CASSSGSSGNTIYF.

The chain employs TRBV6-2 or TRBV6-3 and TRBJ1-1; the match to TRBD1 covers 7 bases. Germline lookup yields CDR1 MNHEY and CDR2 SVGEGT. With V trimmed by 2 bases and J by 0 bases, 6 bases remained unmatched. The CDR3 consists of 16 residues. CDR3 in DNA: TGTGCCAGCAGTTACCTCGAGGGACAGATGAACACTGAAGCTTTCTTT. Translated: CASSYLEGQMNTEAFF.

The V gene is TRBV5-4, the J gene TRBJ1-2, with 7 bases matching TRBD1. Germline CDR1 reads SGHNT; CDR2 reads YYREEE (reference sequence). V shed 4 bases, J shed 6 bases, and the junction held 6 bases outside the gene matches. The CDR3 length is 13 residues. The CDR3 DNA is TGTGCCAGCAGCATTCCGGGACAGAATGGCTACACCTTC. Translating gives CASSIPGQNGYTF.

V gene TRBV7-2 combines with J gene TRBJ1-2; D remains unclear. Trimming removed 0 bases at V and 9 bases at J, with 14 bases between. Germline CDR1 reads SGHTA; CDR2 reads FQGNSA. CDR3 length: 14 amino acids. This CDR3 reads CASSLAPSENSYTF. As DNA, the CDR3 is TGTGCCAGCAGCTTAGCGCCGTCGGAGAACAGCTACACCTTC.

The chain employs TRBV6-5 and TRBJ2-1; D ambiguous. CDR3 length equals 14 residues. Germline-derived CDR1 and CDR2 are MNHEY and SVGAGI. The V end was cut by 8 bases, the J end by 6 bases, with 17 bases between. The CDR3: CASRTGGRFNEQFF. For the CDR3, the DNA is TGTGCCAGCCGTACCGGCGGCCGCTTCAATGAGCAGTTCTTC.

This rearrangement joins TRBV9 to TRBJ1-2; 9 nucleotides match TRBD1. CDR1 and CDR2 (germline): SGDLS, YYNGEE. This CDR3 has 16 residues. The V and J ends lost 0 bases and 5 bases, in that order; junction bases with no gene match: 8. CDR3 region: CASSVGGGTGFYGYTF. The CDR3 DNA reads as TGTGCCAGCAGCGTAGGTGGTGGGACAGGGTTTTATGGCTACACCTTC.

This rearrangement joins TRBV5-1 to TRBJ2-3; 15 bases fit TRBD2. In germline, CDR1 is SGHRS, CDR2 YFSETQ. V dropped 4 bases and J dropped 6; count of bases not matched to a gene: 9. This CDR3 is 17 amino acids long. The CDR3 DNA is TGCGCCAGCAGCCCCGGGACTAGCGGGGGGTGGGGTGATACGCAGTATTTT. Its translation: CASSPGTSGGWGDTQYF.

The V and J genes are TRBV5-4 and TRBJ1-1; weak D call: TRBD1 (5 bases). V was pared by 0 bases and J by 4 bases, with 13 bases between. The CDR3 loop spans 15 amino acids. The germline V gene has CDR1 SGHNT and CDR2 YYREEE (reference sequence). CDR3 sequence: CASSLGSPGLTEAFF. In DNA, the CDR3 is TGTGCCAGCAGCTTGGGGTCGCCGGGACTCACTGAAGCTTTCTTT.

This chain connects TRBV10-3 to TRBJ1-1, with 7 bases matching TRBD1. Germline assignment: CDR1 ENHRY and CDR2 SYGVKD. The CDR3 covers 13 residues. J was trimmed by 5 bases and V by 7 bases; bases with no gene match: 7. This CDR3 is CAITTDRDTEAFF. The CDR3 region has the DNA TGTGCCATCACCACCGACAGGGATACTGAAGCTTTCTTT.

This chain links TRBV15 with TRBJ2-1; D call uncertain. Between the trimmed V and J ends, which lost 3 bases and 10 bases, there was a span of 7 bases. The germline V gene has CDR1 LNHNV and CDR2 YYDKDF (reference sequence). This CDR3 is built from 11 residues. CDR3 DNA: TGTGCCACCAGCAGGCAGAGGGAGCAGTTCTTC. This sequence encodes CATSRQREQFF. Based on the CDR3 plus reference TRBV15 and TRBJ2-1, the full variable domain is DAMVIQNPRYQVTQFGKPVTLSCSQTLNHNVMYWYQQKSSQAPKLLFHYYDKDFNNEADTPDNFQSRRPNTSFCFLDIRSPGLGDTAMYLCATSRQREQFFGPGTRLTVL.

The V call is TRBV5-4, the J call TRBJ2-7, with D possibly matching TRBD2 (6 bases). CDR1 SGHNT and CDR2 YYREEE come from the germline V gene (reference sequence). The CDR3 loop spans 14 amino acids. Trimming took off 4 bases at V and 3 bases at J, with 14 bases between the two ends. CDR3 protein: CASSPKGTFYEQYF. CDR3 DNA sequence: TGTGCCAGCAGCCCCAAAGGGACTTTCTACGAGCAGTACTTC.

This clone came up once. The chain has TRBV18 and TRBJ2-2; D perhaps matches TRBD2 (6 bases). V lost 2 bases to trimming and J lost 1 base, with 8 bases between them. Germline V gives CDR1 KGHSH, CDR2 LQKENI. The length of the CDR3 is 15 residues. The CDR3 nucleotides read TGTGCCAGCTCACCAGGGGGACTGAACACCGGGGAGCTGTTTTTT. It specifies CASSPGGLNTGELFF.

V gene TRBV18 combines with J gene TRBJ1-5, with 11 bases identical to TRBD1. There are 16 residues in the CDR3. The V and J ends lost 3 bases and 2 bases, in that order; junction bases with no gene match: 3. Looked up from germline, CDR1 is KGHSH and CDR2 is LQKENI. This CDR3 is CASSPDRGPGNQPQHF. The CDR3 region has the DNA TGTGCCAGCTCACCGGACAGGGGGCCTGGCAATCAGCCCCAGCATTTT.

The chain joins TRBV7-2 to TRBJ1-6, with 7 bases fitting TRBD1. CDR1 and CDR2 (germline): SGHTA, FQGNSA. This CDR3 is 15 amino acids long. With V trimmed by 5 bases and J by 13 bases, 14 bases remained unmatched. In nucleotides, the CDR3 is TGTGCCAGCAGCAGGGACAGCCCGAACCAGGCTCCCCTCCACTTT. This encodes CASSRDSPNQAPLHF.

In regard to this clone: Mismatch with germline at one junction end may stem from a read error. The chain has TRBV28 and TRBJ1-1; a possible D gene is TRBD1 (6 bases). CDR3 length equals 12 residues. Germline loops: CDR1 MDHEN, CDR2 SYDVKM. CDR3 residues: CASSSGQSPLGF. CDR3 in DNA: TGTGCCAGCAGTTCCGGACAGTCTCCCTTGGGGTTT.

The chain carries TRBV30 and TRBJ1-6, with TRBD1 identical over 7 bases. This CDR3 is 16 amino acids long. CDR1 GTSNPN and CDR2 SVGIG come from the germline V gene (reference sequence). J lost 10 bases, V lost 7 bases, and 19 bases had no gene match. The CDR3 DNA reads TGTGCCTCCTACCACCCGACAGGGCGCGGAGGGTCACCCCTCCACTTT. Its translation: CASYHPTGRGGSPLHF.

The chain has TRBV28 and TRBJ1-3; a possible D gene is TRBD1 (6 bases). Trimming pared 3 bases from V and 0 bases from J, leaving 9 bases between. CDR1 is MDHEN, CDR2 SYDVKM, per germline. This CDR3 comprises 15 residues. This chain's CDR3 is CASSFGQSSGNTIYF. The CDR3 DNA follows: TGTGCCAGCAGTTTTGGACAGAGCTCTGGAAACACCATATATTTT.

The genes are TRBV6-5 and TRBJ1-3; D gene ambiguous. Germline CDR1 reads MNHEY; CDR2 reads SVGAGI. This CDR3 has 14 amino acids. V gave up 0 bases and J gave up 8 bases, with 11 bases separating them. In DNA, the CDR3 is TGTGCCAGCAGTTACTCCAACACCGCGGACACCATATATTTT. The encoded protein is CASSYSNTADTIYF.

The V call is TRBV20-1, the J call TRBJ1-5, with D hard to call. The V end lost 3 bases, the J end lost 0 bases, and 12 bases lay between the germline ends. Germline lookup yields CDR1 DFQATT and CDR2 SNEGSKA (reference sequence). This CDR3 comprises 15 residues. CDR3 protein: CSASGSIYSNQPQHF. The CDR3 DNA is TGCAGTGCTAGTGGGAGCATTTATAGCAATCAGCCCCAGCATTTT.